This T cell receptor beta chain stems from a study of blood T cell repertoires in COVID-19. Across the study: Samples of COVID-19 (acute and convalescent) were obtained from the United States, Italy and Spain. In each case, the material was cDNA or gDNA derived from T cells, B-cell-depleted T cells, or PBMCs.

Original processing notes: Amplification of reference gene primers was used by the study to estimate nucleated cell counts. TCRdb keeps only in-frame clones here, not all; method: immunoSEQ multiplex PCR. V, J and clone size were drawn from that table, and D and trimming were deduced from the DNA. The sample lists some 80,000 clones, 60% to 85% occurring once. Looked up from germline, CDR1 is SEHNR and CDR2 is FQNEAQ (reference sequence). This CDR3 contains 14 residues. V lost 5 bases, J lost 3 bases, and 10 bases lay in between. Material: peripheral blood. The receptor was isolated from a woman older than 75 with active or convalescent COVID-19. The J gene is TRBJ1-4, the V gene TRBV7-9, with TRBD1 as a possible D gene (6 bases). DNA of the CDR3: TGTGCCAGCAGCCGGGGACAACCTAATGAAAAACTGTTTTTT. Residues: CASSRGQPNEKLFF.